This entry concerns a single TCR beta chain. Its antigen is unknown. These data are taken from a study of cytomegalovirus exposure and HLA in healthy donors. Whole-study findings and limits: A later analysis, which compared TCR beta chains of equal frequency, found the HLA-associated ones more clonally expanded. There were some V segments, including TRBV6-2 and TRBV6-3, excluded as indistinguishable.

PCR was performed using 60 Vbeta and 13 Jbeta primers. TCRdb keeps only in-frame clones here, not all; method: immunoSEQ multiplex PCR. Of about 140,000 clones in the sample, approximately 72% were seen once. CDR3 length: 13 residues. V was clipped by 7 bases and J by 4 bases, with 11 bases between them. Germline V gives CDR1 SGHRS, CDR2 YFSETQ. Material: PBMCs. The J gene is TRBJ2-2, the V gene TRBV5-1; D unresolved. This TCR derives from a woman in her sixties or seventies in good health and CMV-seronegative. CDR3 in DNA: TGCGCCAGCCGCCTAGTCGGCACCGGGGAGCTGTTTTTT. Residues: CASRLVGTGELFF.